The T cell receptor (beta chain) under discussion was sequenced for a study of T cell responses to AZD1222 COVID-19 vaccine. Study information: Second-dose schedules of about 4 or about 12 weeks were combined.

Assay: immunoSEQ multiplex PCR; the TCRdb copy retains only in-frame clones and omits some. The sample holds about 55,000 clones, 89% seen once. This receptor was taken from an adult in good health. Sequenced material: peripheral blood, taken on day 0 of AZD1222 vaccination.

As DNA, the CDR3 is TGTGCCAGCAGCAGATATGGGACTAGCGGGAGCCACTTCCAAGAGACCCAGTACTTC. Amino acid sequence: CASSRYGTSGSHFQETQYF. The chain uses TRBV5-8 and TRBJ2-5, with 14 bases aligning to TRBD2. The ends lost 4 bases at V and 1 base at J; junction bases unmatched: 12. The germline V gene has CDR1 SGHTS and CDR2 YDEGEE. CDR3 length: 19 amino acids.